This T cell receptor (beta chain) was identified during a study of blood T cell repertoires in COVID-19. Study processing details: Estimated nucleated cell counts came from reference gene primer amplification. The table came from immunoSEQ multiplex PCR; TCRdb's copy has only in-frame clones and leaves some out. That table gives V, J and clone size, and the DNA gave D and trimming. In the table there are more than 450,000 clones, roughly 87% of which are singletons. In germline, CDR1 is KGHDR, CDR2 SFDVKD. The junction had 16 bases not matched to a gene; V was cut back by 8 bases and J by 5 bases. This CDR3 comprises 16 residues.

This chain uses TRBV24-1 with TRBJ1-1, with 7 bases lining up with TRBD1. The receptor was derived from a woman aged 18-35 years who had recovered from COVID-19. Sequencing was carried out using PBMCs or T cells enriched from blood (not recorded which). CDR3 residues: CATITFKGGGLTEAFF. The CDR3 DNA follows: TGTGCCACCATTACTTTCAAAGGGGGCGGTTTGACTGAAGCTTTCTTT.